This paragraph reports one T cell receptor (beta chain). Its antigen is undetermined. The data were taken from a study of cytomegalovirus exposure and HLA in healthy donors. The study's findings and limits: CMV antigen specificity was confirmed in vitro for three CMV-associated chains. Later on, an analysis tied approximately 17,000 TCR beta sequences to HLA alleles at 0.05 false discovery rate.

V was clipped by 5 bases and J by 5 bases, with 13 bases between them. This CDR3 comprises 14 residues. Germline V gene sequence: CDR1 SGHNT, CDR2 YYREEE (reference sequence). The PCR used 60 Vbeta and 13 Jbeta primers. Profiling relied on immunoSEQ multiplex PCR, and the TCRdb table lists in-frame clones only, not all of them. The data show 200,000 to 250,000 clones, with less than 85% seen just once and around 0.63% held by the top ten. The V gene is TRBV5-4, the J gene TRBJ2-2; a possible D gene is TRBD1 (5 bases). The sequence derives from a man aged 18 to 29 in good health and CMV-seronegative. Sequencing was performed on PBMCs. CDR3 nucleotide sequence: TGTGCCAGCAGTCCCCAATCAGGGACCGGGGAGCTGTTTTTT. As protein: CASSPQSGTGELFF.